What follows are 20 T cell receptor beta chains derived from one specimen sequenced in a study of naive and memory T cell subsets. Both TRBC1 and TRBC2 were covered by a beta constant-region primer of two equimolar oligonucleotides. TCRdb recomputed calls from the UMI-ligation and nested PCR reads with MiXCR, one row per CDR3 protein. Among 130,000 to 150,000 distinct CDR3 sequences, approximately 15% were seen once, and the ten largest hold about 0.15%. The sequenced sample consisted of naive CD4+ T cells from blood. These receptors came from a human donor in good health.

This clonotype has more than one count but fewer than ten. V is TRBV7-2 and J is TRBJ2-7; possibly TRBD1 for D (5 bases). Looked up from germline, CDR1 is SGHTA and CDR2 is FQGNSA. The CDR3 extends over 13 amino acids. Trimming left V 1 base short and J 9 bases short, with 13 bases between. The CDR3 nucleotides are TGTGCCAGCAGCTTAGAAAGGGGTTCTGCGCAGTACTTC. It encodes CASSLERGSAQYF.

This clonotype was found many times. CDR3 DNA sequence: TGTGCCAGCAGCTCGTCAGCCACAGAGACCCAGTACTTC. Its translation is CASSSSATETQYF. The chain carries TRBV5-4 and TRBJ2-5; D remains unclear. Germline values: CDR1 SGHNT, CDR2 YYREEE (reference sequence). Trimming took 3 bases from V and 4 from J, leaving 10 bases between them. The CDR3 contains 13 residues.

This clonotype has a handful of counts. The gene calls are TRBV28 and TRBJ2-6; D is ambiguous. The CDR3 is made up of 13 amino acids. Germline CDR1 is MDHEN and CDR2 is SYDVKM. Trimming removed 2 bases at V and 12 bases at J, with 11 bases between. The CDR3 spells CASSLSAPGVLTF. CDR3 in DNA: TGTGCCAGCAGTTTAAGCGCGCCGGGCGTCCTGACTTTC.

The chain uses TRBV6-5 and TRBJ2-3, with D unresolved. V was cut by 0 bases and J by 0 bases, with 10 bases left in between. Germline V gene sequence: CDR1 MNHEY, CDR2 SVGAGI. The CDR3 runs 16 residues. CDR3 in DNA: TGTGCCAGCAGTTACTCGGCTGCAGCTAGCACAGATACGCAGTATTTT. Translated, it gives CASSYSAAASTDTQYF.

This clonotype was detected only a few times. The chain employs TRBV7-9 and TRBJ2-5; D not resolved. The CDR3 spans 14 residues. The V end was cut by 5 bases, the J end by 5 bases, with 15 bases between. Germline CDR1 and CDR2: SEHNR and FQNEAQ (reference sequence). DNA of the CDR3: TGTGCCAGCAGCCTTCGTATGGGATGGGAGACCCAGTACTTC. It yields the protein CASSLRMGWETQYF.

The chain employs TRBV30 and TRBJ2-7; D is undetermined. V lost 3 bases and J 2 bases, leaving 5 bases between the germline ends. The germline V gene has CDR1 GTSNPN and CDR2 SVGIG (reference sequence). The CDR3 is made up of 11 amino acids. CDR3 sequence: CAWSDPYEQYF. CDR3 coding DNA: TGTGCCTGGAGCGATCCCTACGAGCAGTACTTC.

The DNA of the CDR3 is TGTGCCAGCAGCCAAGAAATCCGGACTAGCGGGAGTCGTACAGATACGCAGTATTTT. It is translated as CASSQEIRTSGSRTDTQYF. The genes are TRBV3-1 and TRBJ2-3, with 13 bases that match TRBD2. Germline lookup yields CDR1 LGHDT and CDR2 YNNKEL (reference sequence). With 0 bases clipped from V and 3 bases from J, the junction kept 9 bases outside the gene matches. CDR3 length: 19 amino acids.

In DNA, the CDR3 is TGTGCCAGTCGGGGGGGCCCCCACGAGCAGTACTTC. This sequence encodes CASRGGPHEQYF. The chain employs TRBV25-1 and TRBJ2-7; the match to TRBD2 covers 8 bases. CDR1 and CDR2 (germline): MGHDK, SYGVNS. J was trimmed by 5 bases and V by 9 bases; bases with no gene match: 6. The CDR3 is 12 amino acids.

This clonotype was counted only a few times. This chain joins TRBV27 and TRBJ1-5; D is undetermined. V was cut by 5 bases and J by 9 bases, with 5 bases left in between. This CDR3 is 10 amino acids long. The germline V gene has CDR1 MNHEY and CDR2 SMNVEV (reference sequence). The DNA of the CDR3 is TGTGCCAGCAGTAAGAGGCCCCAGCATTTT. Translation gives CASSKRPQHF.

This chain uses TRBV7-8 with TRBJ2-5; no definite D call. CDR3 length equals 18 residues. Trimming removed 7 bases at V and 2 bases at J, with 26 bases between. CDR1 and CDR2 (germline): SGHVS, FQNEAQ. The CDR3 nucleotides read TGTGCCAGCACCACTTACAGCGTCCGCAGACTCGGGCAAGAGACCCAGTACTTC. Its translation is CASTTYSVRRLGQETQYF. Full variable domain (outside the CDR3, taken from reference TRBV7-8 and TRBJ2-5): GAGVSQSPRYKVAKRGQDVALRCDPISGHVSLFWYQQALGQGPEFLTYFQNEAQLDKSGLPSDRFFAERPEGSVSTLKIQRTQQEDSAVYLCASTTYSVRRLGQETQYFGPGTRLLVL.

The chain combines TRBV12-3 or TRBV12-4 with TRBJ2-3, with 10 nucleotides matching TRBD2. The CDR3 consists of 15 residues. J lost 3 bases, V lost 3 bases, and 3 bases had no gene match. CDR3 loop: CASSFSAGGTDTQYF. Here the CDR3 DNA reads TGTGCCAGCAGTTTCTCAGCGGGAGGGACAGATACGCAGTATTTT.

The CDR3 spells CASSIVANTGELFF. The DNA of the CDR3 is TGTGCCAGTAGTATAGTGGCGAACACCGGGGAGCTGTTTTTT. V gene TRBV19 combines with J gene TRBJ2-2, with D uncertain. Germline V lookup: CDR1 LNHDA, CDR2 SQIVND (reference sequence). There are 14 residues in the CDR3. Trimming removed 1 base from V and 0 bases from J, with 3 bases in between.

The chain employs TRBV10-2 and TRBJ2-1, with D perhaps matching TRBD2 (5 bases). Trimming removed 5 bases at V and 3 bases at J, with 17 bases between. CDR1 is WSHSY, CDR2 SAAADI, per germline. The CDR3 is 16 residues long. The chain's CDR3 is CASSSPTLANYNEQFF. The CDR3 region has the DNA TGCGCCAGCAGTAGCCCAACTTTAGCGAACTACAATGAGCAGTTCTTC.

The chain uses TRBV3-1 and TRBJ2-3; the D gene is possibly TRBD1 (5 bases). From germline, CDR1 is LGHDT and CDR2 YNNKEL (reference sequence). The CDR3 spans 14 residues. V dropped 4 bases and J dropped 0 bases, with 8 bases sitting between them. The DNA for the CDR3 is TGTGCCAGCAGCCTTGACAGTAGCACAGATACGCAGTATTTT. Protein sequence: CASSLDSSTDTQYF.

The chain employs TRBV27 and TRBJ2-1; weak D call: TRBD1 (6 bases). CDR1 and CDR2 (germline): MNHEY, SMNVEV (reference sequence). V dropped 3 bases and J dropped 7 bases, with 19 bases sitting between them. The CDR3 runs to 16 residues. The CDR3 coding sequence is TGTGCCAGCAGTTTCCCCGTGGGACACCCCTCGAATGAGCAGTTCTTC. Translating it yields CASSFPVGHPSNEQFF.

The CDR3 protein is CSARAVGEAFF. The DNA for the CDR3 is TGCAGCGCTCGCGCAGTAGGTGAAGCTTTCTTT. The J gene is TRBJ1-1, the V gene TRBV29-1, with D hard to call. The V end was cut by 7 bases, the J end by 7 bases, with 13 bases between. The V gene's germline CDR1 is SQVTM and CDR2 ANQGSEA. The CDR3 sequence is 11 residues long.

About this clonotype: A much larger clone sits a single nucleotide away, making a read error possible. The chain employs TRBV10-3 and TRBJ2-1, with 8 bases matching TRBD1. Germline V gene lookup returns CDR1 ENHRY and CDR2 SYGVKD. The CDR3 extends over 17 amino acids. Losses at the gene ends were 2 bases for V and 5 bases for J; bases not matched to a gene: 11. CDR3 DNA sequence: TGTGCCATCAGTGAGCCACAGGGGGTAGGAGTAGACAATGAGCAGTTCTTC. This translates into CAISEPQGVGVDNEQFF.

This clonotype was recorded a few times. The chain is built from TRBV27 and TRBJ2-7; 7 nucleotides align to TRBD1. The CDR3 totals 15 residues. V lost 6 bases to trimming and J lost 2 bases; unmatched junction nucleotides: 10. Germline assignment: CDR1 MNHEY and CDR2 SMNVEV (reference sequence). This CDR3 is CASSLDRALAYEQYF. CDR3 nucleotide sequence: TGTGCCAGCAGCTTAGACAGGGCCTTGGCCTACGAGCAGTACTTC.

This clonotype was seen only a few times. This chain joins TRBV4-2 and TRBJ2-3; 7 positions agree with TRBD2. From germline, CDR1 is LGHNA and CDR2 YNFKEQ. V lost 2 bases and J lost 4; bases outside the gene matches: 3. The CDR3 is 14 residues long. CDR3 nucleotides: TGTGCCAGCAGCCAAACCACTAGCGCAGATACGCAGTATTTT. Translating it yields CASSQTTSADTQYF.

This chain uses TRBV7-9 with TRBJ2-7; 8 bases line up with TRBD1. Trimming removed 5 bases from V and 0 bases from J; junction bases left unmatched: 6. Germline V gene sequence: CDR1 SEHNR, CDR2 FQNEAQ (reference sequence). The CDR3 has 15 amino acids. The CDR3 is CASSVDRGHSYEQYF. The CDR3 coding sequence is TGTGCCAGCAGCGTTGACAGGGGCCACTCCTACGAGCAGTACTTC.